Described below is a single TCR beta chain sequence and its context. This sample was included in a study of technical replicates of blood from several donors. Sequencing used immunoSEQ multiplex PCR; TCRdb keeps in-frame clones, though not all of them. The sample carries around 79,000 clones, roughly nine tenths recorded once. The J segment lost 2 bases and the V segment lost 8 bases, leaving 9 bases of the junction unmatched. Germline CDR1 SQVTM, CDR2 ANQGSEA. The CDR3 covers 15 residues. Sequencing was performed on T cells isolated from PBMCs. The receptor was isolated from a human donor in good health. The chain uses TRBV29-1 and TRBJ2-7; 13 nucleotides match TRBD2. DNA for the CDR3: TGCAGCACGCAGGGACTAGCGGGACAACCCTACGAGCAGTACTTC. It encodes CSTQGLAGQPYEQYF.